What follows is one T cell receptor (beta chain) and its context. Authors' processing steps: Amplification from reference gene primers served as the basis for estimated nucleated cell counts. Using immunoSEQ multiplex PCR, the repertoire was profiled, and TCRdb retains in-frame clones only, with some absent. D and trimming come from the DNA, and the V and J calls and clone size come from that table. The sample has some 50,000 clones; just under 85% are singletons. V lost 1 base to trimming and J lost 13 bases; unmatched junction nucleotides: 9. The germline V gene encodes CDR1 SGHDT and CDR2 YYEEEE. The CDR3 is 15 amino acids. The source of the sample is a study of blood T cell repertoires in COVID-19. Across the study: In each case, the material was cDNA or gDNA derived from T cells, B-cell-depleted T cells, or PBMCs.

Sequenced sample: peripheral blood. The chain has TRBV5-6 and TRBJ1-6; TRBD1 matches 9 bases. The TCR sequence derives from a human donor in a cohort sampled during active COVID-19. The CDR3 spells CASSLFPGTGNPLHF. The CDR3 region has the DNA TGTGCCAGCAGCTTGTTCCCCGGGACAGGGAACCCCCTCCACTTT.